The clone carrying this T cell receptor beta chain came up once. Libraries were prepared by immunoSEQ multiplex PCR; TCRdb keeps only in-frame clonotypes and omits some of them. In the table there are roughly 140,000 clones, about nine tenths of which are singletons. These data are taken from a study of control samples from healthy donors and cancer patients. The V and J ends lost 2 bases and 3 bases respectively, with 13 bases between them. CDR1 is SEHNR and CDR2 is FQNEAQ in the germline V gene (reference sequence). The CDR3 spans 15 residues. Sequenced: blood. The gene calls are TRBV7-9 and TRBJ1-1; no reliable D call. The sequence was obtained from a man younger than 45 in good health. The CDR3 here is CASSLISGGDTEAFF. DNA of the CDR3: TGTGCCAGCAGCTTAATTTCAGGCGGGGACACTGAAGCTTTCTTT. Looking up the rest from reference TRBV7-9 and TRBJ1-1 gives the full variable domain: DTGVSQNPRHKITKRGQNVTFRCDPISEHNRLYWYRQTLGQGPEFLTYFQNEAQLEKSRLLSDRFSAERPKGSFSTLEIQRTEQGDSAMYLCASSLISGGDTEAFFGQGTRLTVV.